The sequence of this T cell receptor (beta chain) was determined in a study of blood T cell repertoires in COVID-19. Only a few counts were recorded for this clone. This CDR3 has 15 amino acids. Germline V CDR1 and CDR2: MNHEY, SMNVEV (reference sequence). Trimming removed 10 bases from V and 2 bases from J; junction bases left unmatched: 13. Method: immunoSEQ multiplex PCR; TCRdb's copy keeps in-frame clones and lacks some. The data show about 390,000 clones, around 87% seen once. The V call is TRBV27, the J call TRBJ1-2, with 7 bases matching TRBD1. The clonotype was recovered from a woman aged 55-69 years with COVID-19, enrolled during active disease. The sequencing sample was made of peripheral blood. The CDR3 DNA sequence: TGTGCCACCAAAAGGACGCAGGGGGAAAACTATGGCTACACCTTC. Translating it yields CATKRTQGENYGYTF.